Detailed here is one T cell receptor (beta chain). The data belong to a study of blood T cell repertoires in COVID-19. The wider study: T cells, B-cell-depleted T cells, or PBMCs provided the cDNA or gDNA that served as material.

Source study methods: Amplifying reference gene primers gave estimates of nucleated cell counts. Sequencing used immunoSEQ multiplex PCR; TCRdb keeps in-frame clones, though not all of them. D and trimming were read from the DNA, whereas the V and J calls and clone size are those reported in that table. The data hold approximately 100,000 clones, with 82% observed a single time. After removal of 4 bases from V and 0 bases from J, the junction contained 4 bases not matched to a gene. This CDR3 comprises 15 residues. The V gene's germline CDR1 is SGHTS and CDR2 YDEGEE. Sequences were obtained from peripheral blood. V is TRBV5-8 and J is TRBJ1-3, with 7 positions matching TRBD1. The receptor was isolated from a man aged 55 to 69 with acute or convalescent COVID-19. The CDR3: CASSPGQHSGNTIYF. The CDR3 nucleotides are TGTGCCAGCAGCCCGGGACAGCACTCTGGAAACACCATATATTTT.